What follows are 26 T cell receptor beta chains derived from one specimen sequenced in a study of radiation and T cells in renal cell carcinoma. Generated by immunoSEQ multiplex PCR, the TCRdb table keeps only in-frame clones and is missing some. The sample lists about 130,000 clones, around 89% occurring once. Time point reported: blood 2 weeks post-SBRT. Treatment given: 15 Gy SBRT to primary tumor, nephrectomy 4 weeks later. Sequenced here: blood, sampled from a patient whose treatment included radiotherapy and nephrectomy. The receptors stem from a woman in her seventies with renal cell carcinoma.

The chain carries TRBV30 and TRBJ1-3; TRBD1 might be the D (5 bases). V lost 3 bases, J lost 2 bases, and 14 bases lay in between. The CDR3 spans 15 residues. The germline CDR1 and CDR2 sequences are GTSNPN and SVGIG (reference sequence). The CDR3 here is CAWRIGAYPGNTIYF. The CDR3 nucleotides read TGTGCCTGGAGGATAGGGGCCTACCCTGGAAACACCATATATTTT. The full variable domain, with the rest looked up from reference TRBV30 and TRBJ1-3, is SQTIHQWPATLVQPVGSPLSLECTVEGTSNPNLYWYRQAAGRGLQLLFYSVGIGQISSEVPQNLSASRPQDRQFILSSKKLLLSDSGFYLCAWRIGAYPGNTIYFGEGSWLTVV.

The CDR3 sequence is CASSYLGGEAFF. For the CDR3, the DNA is TGCGCCAGCAGCTATCTTGGGGGTGAAGCTTTCTTT. The V and J genes are TRBV5-1 and TRBJ1-1; D may be TRBD1 (5 bases). The germline CDR1 and CDR2 sequences are SGHRS and YFSETQ. The CDR3 has 12 amino acids. V lost 3 bases to trimming and J lost 7 bases, with 10 bases between them.

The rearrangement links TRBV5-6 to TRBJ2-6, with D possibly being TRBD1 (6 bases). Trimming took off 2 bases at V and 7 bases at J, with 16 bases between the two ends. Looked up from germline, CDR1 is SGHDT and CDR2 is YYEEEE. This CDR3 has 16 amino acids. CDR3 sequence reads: CASSFRGLLLANVLTF. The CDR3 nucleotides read TGTGCCAGCAGCTTCAGGGGCCTCCTTTTAGCCAACGTCCTGACTTTC.

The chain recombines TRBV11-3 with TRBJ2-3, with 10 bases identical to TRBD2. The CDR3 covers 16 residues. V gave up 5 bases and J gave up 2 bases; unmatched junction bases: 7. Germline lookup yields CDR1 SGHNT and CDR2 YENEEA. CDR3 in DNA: TGTGCCAGCAGCCCCCGAGCGGGGGGGCCCACAGATACGCAGTATTTT. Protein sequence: CASSPRAGGPTDTQYF.

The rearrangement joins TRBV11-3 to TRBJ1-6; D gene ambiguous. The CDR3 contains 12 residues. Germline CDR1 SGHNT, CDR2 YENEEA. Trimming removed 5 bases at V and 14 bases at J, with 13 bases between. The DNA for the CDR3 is TGTGCCAGCAGCCAAGTCGTAGGGACCCTCCACTTT. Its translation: CASSQVVGTLHF. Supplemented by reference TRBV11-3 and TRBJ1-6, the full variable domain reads EAGVVQSPRYKIIEKKQPVAFWCNPISGHNTLYWYLQNLGQGPELLIRYENEEAVDDSQLPKDRFSAERLKGVDSTLKIQPAELGDSAVYLCASSQVVGTLHFGNGTRLTVT.

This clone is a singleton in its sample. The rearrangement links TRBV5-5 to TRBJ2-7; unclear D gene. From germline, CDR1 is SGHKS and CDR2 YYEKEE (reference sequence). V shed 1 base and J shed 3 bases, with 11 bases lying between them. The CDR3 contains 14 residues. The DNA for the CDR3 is TGTGCCAGCAGCTTGCATGACATGGTCTACGAGCAGTACTTC. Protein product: CASSLHDMVYEQYF. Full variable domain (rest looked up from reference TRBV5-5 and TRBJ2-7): DAGVTQSPTHLIKTRGQQVTLRCSPISGHKSVSWYQQVLGQGPQFIFQYYEKEERGRGNFPDRFSARQFPNYSSELNVNALLLGDSALYLCASSLHDMVYEQYFGPGTRLTVT.

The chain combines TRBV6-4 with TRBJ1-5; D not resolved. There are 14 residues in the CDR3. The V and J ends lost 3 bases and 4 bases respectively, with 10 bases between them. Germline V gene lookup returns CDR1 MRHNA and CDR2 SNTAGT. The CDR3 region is CASSETPGNQPQHF. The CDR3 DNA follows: TGTGCCAGCAGTGAGACGCCGGGAAATCAGCCCCAGCATTTT.

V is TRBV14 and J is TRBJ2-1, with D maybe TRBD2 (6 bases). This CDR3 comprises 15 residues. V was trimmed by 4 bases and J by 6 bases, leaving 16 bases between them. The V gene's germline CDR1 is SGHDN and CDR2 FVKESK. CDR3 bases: TGTGCCAGCAGCCCATTAGCGGCTTCCGGCAATGAGCAGTTCTTC. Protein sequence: CASSPLAASGNEQFF.

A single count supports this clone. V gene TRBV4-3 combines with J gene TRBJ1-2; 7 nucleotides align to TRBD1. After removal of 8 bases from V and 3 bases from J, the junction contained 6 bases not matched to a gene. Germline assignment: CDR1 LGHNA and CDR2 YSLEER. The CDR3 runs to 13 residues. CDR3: CASGADRDYGYTF. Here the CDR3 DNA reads TGCGCCAGCGGGGCTGACAGGGACTATGGCTACACCTTC.

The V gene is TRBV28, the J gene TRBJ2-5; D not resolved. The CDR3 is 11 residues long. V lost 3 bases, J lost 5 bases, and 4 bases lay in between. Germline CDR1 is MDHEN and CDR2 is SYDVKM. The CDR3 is CASSFRETQYF. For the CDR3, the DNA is TGTGCCAGCAGTTTCCGGGAGACCCAGTACTTC.

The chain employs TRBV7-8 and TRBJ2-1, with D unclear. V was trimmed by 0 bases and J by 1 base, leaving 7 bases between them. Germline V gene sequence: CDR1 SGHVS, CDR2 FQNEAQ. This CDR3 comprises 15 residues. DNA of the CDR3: TGTGCCAGCAGCTTAGCTGTAATTTCCTACAATGAGCAGTTCTTC. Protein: CASSLAVISYNEQFF.

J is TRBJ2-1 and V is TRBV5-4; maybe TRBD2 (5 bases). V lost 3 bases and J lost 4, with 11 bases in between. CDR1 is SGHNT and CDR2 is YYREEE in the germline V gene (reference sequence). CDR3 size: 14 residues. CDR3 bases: TGTGCCAGCAGCTCCGGACTCCGGTACAATGAGCAGTTCTTC. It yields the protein CASSSGLRYNEQFF.

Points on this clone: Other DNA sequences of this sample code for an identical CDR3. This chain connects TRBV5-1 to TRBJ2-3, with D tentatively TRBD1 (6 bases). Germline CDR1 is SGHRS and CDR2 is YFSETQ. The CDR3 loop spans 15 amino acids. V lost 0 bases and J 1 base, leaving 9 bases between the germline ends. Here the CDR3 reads CASSLDRVGTDTQYF. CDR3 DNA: TGCGCCAGCAGCTTGGACAGGGTGGGCACAGATACGCAGTATTTT.

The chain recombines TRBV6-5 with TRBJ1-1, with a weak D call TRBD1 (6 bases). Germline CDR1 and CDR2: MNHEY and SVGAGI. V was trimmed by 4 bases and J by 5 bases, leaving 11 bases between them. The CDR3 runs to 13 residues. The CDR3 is CASSLRGGTEAFF. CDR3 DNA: TGTGCCAGCAGTTTGCGAGGGGGAACTGAAGCTTTCTTT.

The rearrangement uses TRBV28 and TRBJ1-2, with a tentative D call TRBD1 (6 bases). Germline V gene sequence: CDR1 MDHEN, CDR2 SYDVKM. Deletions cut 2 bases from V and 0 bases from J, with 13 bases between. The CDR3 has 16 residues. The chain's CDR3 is CASSLTQGVPNYGYTF. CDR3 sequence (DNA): TGTGCCAGCAGTTTAACACAGGGAGTCCCTAACTATGGCTACACCTTC.

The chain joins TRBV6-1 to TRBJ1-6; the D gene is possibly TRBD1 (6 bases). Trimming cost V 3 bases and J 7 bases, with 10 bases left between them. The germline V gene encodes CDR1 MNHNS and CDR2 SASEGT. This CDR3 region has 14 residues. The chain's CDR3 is CASSEGAGNSPLHF. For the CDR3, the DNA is TGTGCCAGCAGTGAGGGGGCAGGGAATTCACCCCTCCACTTT.

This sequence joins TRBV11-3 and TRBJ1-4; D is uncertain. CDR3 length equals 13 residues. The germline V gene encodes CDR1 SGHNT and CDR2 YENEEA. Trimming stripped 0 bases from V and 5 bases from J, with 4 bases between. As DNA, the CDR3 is TGTGCCAGCAGCTTAGACGAAAATGAAAAACTGTTTTTT. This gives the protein CASSLDENEKLFF.

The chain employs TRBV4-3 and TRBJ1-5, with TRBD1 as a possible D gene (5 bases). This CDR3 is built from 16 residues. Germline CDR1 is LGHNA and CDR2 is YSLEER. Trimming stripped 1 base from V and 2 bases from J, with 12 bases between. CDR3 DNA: TGCGCCAGCAGCCAAGGATCAGGGAAGGGCAATCAGCCCCAGCATTTT. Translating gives CASSQGSGKGNQPQHF.

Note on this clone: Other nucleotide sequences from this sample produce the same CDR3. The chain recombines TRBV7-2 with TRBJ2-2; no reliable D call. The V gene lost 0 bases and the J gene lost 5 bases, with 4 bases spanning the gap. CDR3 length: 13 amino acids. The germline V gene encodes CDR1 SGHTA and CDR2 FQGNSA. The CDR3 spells CASSLAPTGELFF. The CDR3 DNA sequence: TGTGCCAGCAGCTTAGCGCCTACCGGGGAGCTGTTTTTT.

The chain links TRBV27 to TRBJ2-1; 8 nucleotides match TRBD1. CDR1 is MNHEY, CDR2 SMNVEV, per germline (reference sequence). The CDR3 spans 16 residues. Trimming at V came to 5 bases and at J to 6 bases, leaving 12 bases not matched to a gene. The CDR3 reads CASSPGTGSKVNEQFF. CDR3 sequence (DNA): TGTGCCAGCAGTCCGGGGACAGGTAGTAAGGTCAATGAGCAGTTCTTC.

The CDR3 region has the DNA TGTGCCAGCAGCCTACCGGGACGAAATTCACCCCTCCACTTT. Translating it yields CASSLPGRNSPLHF. V and J are TRBV7-6 and TRBJ1-6, with a weak D call TRBD1 (5 bases). The CDR3 runs to 14 residues. V was shortened by 5 bases and J by 7 bases, with 12 bases between the two germline ends. In germline, CDR1 is SGHVS, CDR2 FNYEAQ.

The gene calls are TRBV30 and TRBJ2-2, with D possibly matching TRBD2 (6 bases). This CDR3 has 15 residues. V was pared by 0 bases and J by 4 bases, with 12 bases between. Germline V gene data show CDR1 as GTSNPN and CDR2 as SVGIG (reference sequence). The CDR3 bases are TGTGCCTGGAGTGTATCACTAGCAGCCACCGGGGAGCTGTTTTTT. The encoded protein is CAWSVSLAATGELFF.

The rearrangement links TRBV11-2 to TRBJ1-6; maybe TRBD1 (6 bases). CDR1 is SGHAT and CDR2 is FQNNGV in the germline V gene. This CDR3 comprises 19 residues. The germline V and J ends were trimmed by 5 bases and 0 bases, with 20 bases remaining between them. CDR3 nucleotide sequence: TGTGCCAGCAGCCGGAGTCTGGGACACCGGAGCTCCTATAATTCACCCCTCCACTTT. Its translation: CASSRSLGHRSSYNSPLHF.

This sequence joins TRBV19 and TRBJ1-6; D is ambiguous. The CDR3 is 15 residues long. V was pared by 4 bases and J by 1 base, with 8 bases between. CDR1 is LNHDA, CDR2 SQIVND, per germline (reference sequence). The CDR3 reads CASSTAGSYNSPLHF. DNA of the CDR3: TGTGCCAGTAGTACCGCAGGTTCCTATAATTCACCCCTCCACTTT.

Here the CDR3 reads CASSLSGGQETQYF. The DNA of the CDR3 is TGTGCCAGCAGCTTAAGCGGGGGCCAAGAGACCCAGTACTTC. The gene calls are TRBV7-2 and TRBJ2-5; 8 bases agree with TRBD2. After removal of 2 bases from V and 1 base from J, the junction contained 0 bases not matched to a gene. The CDR3 has 14 amino acids. The germline V gene encodes CDR1 SGHTA and CDR2 FQGNSA.

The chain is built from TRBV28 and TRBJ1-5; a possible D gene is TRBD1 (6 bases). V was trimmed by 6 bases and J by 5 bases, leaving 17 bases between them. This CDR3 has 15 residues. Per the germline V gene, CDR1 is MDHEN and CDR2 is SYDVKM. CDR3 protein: CASSHRVGTYQPQHF. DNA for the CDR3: TGTGCCAGCAGCCACAGGGTAGGGACTTATCAGCCCCAGCATTTT. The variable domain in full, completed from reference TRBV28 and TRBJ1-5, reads DVKVTQSSRYLVKRTGEKVFLECVQDMDHENMFWYRQDPGLGLRLIYFSYDVKMKEKGDIPEGYSVSREKKERFSLILESASTNQTSMYLCASSHRVGTYQPQHFGDGTRLSIL.